This T cell receptor (beta chain) was captured in a study of blood T cell repertoires in COVID-19. As for the study in general: T cells, B-cell-depleted T cells, or PBMCs supplied cDNA or gDNA.

The method was immunoSEQ multiplex PCR; TCRdb's version includes in-frame clones alone and lacks a portion of them. The table lists approximately 430,000 clones, roughly 90% of them singletons. V shed 4 bases, J shed 7 bases, and the junction held 6 bases outside the gene matches. The CDR3 runs 14 residues. Germline CDR1 is MNHEY and CDR2 is SVGAGI. The sequencing input was peripheral blood. This sequence was found in a woman in her 30s with active or convalescent COVID-19. The gene calls are TRBV6-5 and TRBJ1-3; 8 nucleotides agree with TRBD1. This CDR3 is CASSWTGWGNTIYF. CDR3 sequence (DNA): TGTGCCAGCAGTTGGACAGGGTGGGGGAACACCATATATTTT.